The present TCR beta chain was sequenced within a study of identical twins. This CDR3 is built from 15 residues. Trimming stripped 1 base from V and 2 bases from J, with 11 bases between. CDR1 is SGHTA and CDR2 is FQGNSA in the germline V gene. Note on this clonotype: The antigen remains unidentified.

The study, taken as a whole, reports: Cord blood's abundant beta clonotypes had fewer insertions, unlike memory repertoires.

Every one of the donors was a healthy Caucasian. After template switching added a universal primer site, the resulting cDNA carried unique molecular identifiers. MiXCR was run by TCRdb on the 5' RACE reads, yielding one entry per CDR3 protein. The repertoire includes hundreds of thousands of distinct CDR3 sequences, 9% to 15% of them detected once, and roughly 1.5% sits in the top ten. These data were also reused for a study on yellow fever vaccine responses in identical twins.

Sequenced material: PBMCs. This TCR was sampled from a woman under 30 in good health. The chain joins TRBV7-2 to TRBJ1-2, with D maybe TRBD1 (6 bases). The CDR3 region has the DNA TGTGCCAGCAGCTTAGAGTGGGGGCAGAACTATGGCTACACCTTC. It specifies CASSLEWGQNYGYTF. The variable domain in full, with the rest retrieved from reference TRBV7-2 and TRBJ1-2, is GAGVSQSPSNKVTEKGKDVELRCDPISGHTALYWYRQSLGQGLEFLIYFQGNSAPDKSGLPSDRFSAERTGGSVSTLTIQRTQQEDSAVYLCASSLEWGQNYGYTFGSGTRLTVV.